The T cell receptor (beta chain) under discussion was sequenced for a study of blood T cell repertoires in COVID-19. Whole-study context: Sites in the United States, Italy and Spain provided acute and convalescent COVID-19 samples. Sources were T cells, B-cell-depleted T cells, or PBMCs; the material itself was cDNA or gDNA.

The CDR3 has 15 amino acids. Trimming left V 0 bases short and J 10 bases short, with 13 bases between. Germline V lookup: CDR1 ENHRY, CDR2 SYGVKD. Authors' data handling: Estimated nucleated cell counts came from reference gene primer amplification. The table came from immunoSEQ multiplex PCR; TCRdb's copy has only in-frame clones and leaves some out. That table supplies the V and J calls and clone size; D and trimming were determined from the DNA. The sample has around 140,000 clones, around 86% seen once. The sequence came from a human donor in a cohort sampled during active COVID-19. V is TRBV10-3 and J is TRBJ1-6; D may be TRBD1 (6 bases). Material for sequencing was peripheral blood. CDR3 sequence: CAISESPSQGSPLHF. CDR3 DNA sequence: TGTGCCATCAGTGAGTCCCCTTCACAGGGCTCACCCCTCCACTTT.